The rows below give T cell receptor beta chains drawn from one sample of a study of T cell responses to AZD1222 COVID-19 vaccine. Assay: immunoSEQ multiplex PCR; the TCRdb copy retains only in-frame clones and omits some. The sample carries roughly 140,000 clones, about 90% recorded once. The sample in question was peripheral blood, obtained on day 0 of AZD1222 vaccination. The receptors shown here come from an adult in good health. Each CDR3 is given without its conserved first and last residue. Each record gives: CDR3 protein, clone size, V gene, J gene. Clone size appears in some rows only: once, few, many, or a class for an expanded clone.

cdr3_aa: ASSPSGKTQY
clone_size: .
v_call: TRBV7-9
j_call: TRBJ2-5

cdr3_aa: ASSLADSIYGYT
clone_size: .
v_call: TRBV5-1
j_call: TRBJ1-2

cdr3_aa: ASSPAAKYGYT
clone_size: once
v_call: TRBV28
j_call: TRBJ1-2

cdr3_aa: ASSLWSGDNEQF
clone_size: .
v_call: TRBV28
j_call: TRBJ2-1

cdr3_aa: ASSWVGTGQYNEQF
clone_size: few
v_call: TRBV7-2
j_call: TRBJ2-1

cdr3_aa: ATSRGDRAGYEQY
clone_size: .
v_call: TRBV15
j_call: TRBJ2-7

cdr3_aa: ASSLGHPYGYT
clone_size: few
v_call: TRBV7-9
j_call: TRBJ1-2

cdr3_aa: ASSQDPGLAGGILYEQY
clone_size: .
v_call: TRBV9
j_call: TRBJ2-7

cdr3_aa: ASTDGNTGELF
clone_size: .
v_call: TRBV25-1
j_call: TRBJ2-2

cdr3_aa: ASSPGLAGESDTQY
clone_size: few
v_call: TRBV3-1/TRBV3-2
j_call: TRBJ2-3

cdr3_aa: ASSPQSGGLDEQY
clone_size: .
v_call: TRBV18
j_call: TRBJ2-7

cdr3_aa: ASSPQIEEREGRETQY
clone_size: few
v_call: TRBV21-1
j_call: TRBJ2-5

cdr3_aa: ASSRTGLSEKLF
clone_size: once
v_call: TRBV28
j_call: TRBJ1-4

cdr3_aa: ASSQLAGGMGEQF
clone_size: .
v_call: TRBV7-2
j_call: TRBJ2-1

cdr3_aa: ATSDTVRGPMNTEAF
clone_size: few
v_call: TRBV15
j_call: TRBJ1-1

cdr3_aa: ASSYVGDTDTQY
clone_size: .
v_call: TRBV27
j_call: TRBJ2-3

cdr3_aa: ASSLGLAGGELF
clone_size: few
v_call: TRBV19
j_call: TRBJ2-2

cdr3_aa: ASRLPGQLNSPLH
clone_size: few
v_call: TRBV7-8
j_call: TRBJ1-6

cdr3_aa: ASSESFGALHNSPLH
clone_size: .
v_call: TRBV10-1
j_call: TRBJ1-6

cdr3_aa: AASSAGGSYNEQF
clone_size: .
v_call: TRBV30
j_call: TRBJ2-1

cdr3_aa: ASSQGRSRANEKLF
clone_size: .
v_call: TRBV3-1/TRBV3-2
j_call: TRBJ1-4

cdr3_aa: AISVQEAVSGGYT
clone_size: .
v_call: TRBV10-3
j_call: TRBJ1-2

cdr3_aa: ASSYRPPVGEAF
clone_size: .
v_call: TRBV6-5
j_call: TRBJ1-1

cdr3_aa: ASRAGDSNEQF
clone_size: .
v_call: TRBV14
j_call: TRBJ2-1

cdr3_aa: ASSPGVALSYEQY
clone_size: .
v_call: TRBV5-4
j_call: TRBJ2-7

cdr3_aa: ASSQEFRPGTPLDRNQPQH
clone_size: .
v_call: TRBV4-1
j_call: TRBJ1-5

cdr3_aa: AWSQGTGGTYEQY
clone_size: .
v_call: TRBV30
j_call: TRBJ2-7

cdr3_aa: ASRGTSNQPQH
clone_size: .
v_call: TRBV6-5
j_call: TRBJ1-5

cdr3_aa: ATSVASAKETQY
clone_size: .
v_call: TRBV15
j_call: TRBJ2-5

cdr3_aa: ASSIDLPLAGSNYNEQF
clone_size: .
v_call: TRBV19
j_call: TRBJ2-1

cdr3_aa: ASSFGGGYEQY
clone_size: .
v_call: TRBV7-8
j_call: TRBJ2-7

cdr3_aa: ASSFDGATNEKLF
clone_size: .
v_call: TRBV4-3
j_call: TRBJ1-4

cdr3_aa: ASSPAWSDGYT
clone_size: once
v_call: TRBV6-2/TRBV6-3
j_call: TRBJ1-2

cdr3_aa: ASKTGRNGYT
clone_size: .
v_call: TRBV19
j_call: TRBJ1-2

cdr3_aa: ASSQELTGWTEAF
clone_size: .
v_call: TRBV4-3
j_call: TRBJ1-1

cdr3_aa: ASSSDSNEQY
clone_size: .
v_call: TRBV7-9
j_call: TRBJ2-7

cdr3_aa: ASRDPRTYEQY
clone_size: .
v_call: TRBV28
j_call: TRBJ2-7

cdr3_aa: ASSLTGSSWTNEQF
clone_size: .
v_call: TRBV11-1
j_call: TRBJ2-1